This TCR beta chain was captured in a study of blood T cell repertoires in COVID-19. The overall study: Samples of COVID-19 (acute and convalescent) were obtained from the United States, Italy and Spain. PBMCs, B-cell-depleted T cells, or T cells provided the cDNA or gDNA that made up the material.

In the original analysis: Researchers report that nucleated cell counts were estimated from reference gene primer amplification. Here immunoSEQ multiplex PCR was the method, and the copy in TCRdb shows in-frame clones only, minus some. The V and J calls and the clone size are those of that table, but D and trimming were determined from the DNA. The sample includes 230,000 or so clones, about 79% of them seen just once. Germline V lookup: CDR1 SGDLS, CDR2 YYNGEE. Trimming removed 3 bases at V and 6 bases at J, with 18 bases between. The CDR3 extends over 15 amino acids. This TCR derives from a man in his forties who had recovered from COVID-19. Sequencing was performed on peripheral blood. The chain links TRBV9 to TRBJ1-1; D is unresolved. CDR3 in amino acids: CASSARGVSQSEAFF. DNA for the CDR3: TGTGCCAGCAGCGCCAGAGGAGTAAGCCAATCTGAAGCTTTCTTT.